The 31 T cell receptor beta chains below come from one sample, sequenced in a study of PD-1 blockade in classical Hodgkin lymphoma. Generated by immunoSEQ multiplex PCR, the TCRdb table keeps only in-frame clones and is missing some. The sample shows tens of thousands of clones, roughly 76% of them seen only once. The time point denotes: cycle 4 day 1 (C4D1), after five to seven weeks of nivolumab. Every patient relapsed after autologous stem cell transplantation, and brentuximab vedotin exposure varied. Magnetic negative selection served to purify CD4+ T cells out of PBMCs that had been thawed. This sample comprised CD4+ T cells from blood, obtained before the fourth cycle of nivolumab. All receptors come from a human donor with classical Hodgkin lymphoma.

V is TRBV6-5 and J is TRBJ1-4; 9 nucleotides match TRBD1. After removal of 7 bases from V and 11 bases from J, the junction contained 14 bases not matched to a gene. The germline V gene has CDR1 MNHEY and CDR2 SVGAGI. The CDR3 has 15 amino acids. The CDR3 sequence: CASTSLGTGTWKLFF. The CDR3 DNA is TGTGCCAGCACCTCATTGGGGACAGGGACGTGGAAACTGTTTTTT.

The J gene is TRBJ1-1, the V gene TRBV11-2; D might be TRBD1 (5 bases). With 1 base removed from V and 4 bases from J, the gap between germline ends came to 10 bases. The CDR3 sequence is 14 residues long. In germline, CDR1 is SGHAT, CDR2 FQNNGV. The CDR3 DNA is TGTGCCAGCAGCTTAGTTGGGGGGGGCACTGAAGCTTTCTTT. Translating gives CASSLVGGGTEAFF. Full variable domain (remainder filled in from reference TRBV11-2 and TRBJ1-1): EAGVAQSPRYKIIEKRQSVAFWCNPISGHATLYWYQQILGQGPKLLIQFQNNGVVDDSQLPKDRFSAERLKGVDSTLKIQPAKLEDSAVYLCASSLVGGGTEAFFGQGTRLTVV.

The CDR3 loop is CASSLYPSGHEQFF. CDR3 sequence (DNA): TGTGCCAGCAGCTTATATCCCTCGGGGCATGAGCAGTTCTTC. The chain uses TRBV11-2 and TRBJ2-1; D is perhaps TRBD1 or TRBD2 (5 bases each). The germline CDR1 and CDR2 sequences are SGHAT and FQNNGV. Trimming removed 2 bases from V and 8 bases from J, with 13 bases in between. This CDR3 comprises 14 residues. The entire variable domain, with the rest obtained from reference TRBV11-2 and TRBJ2-1, is as follows: EAGVAQSPRYKIIEKRQSVAFWCNPISGHATLYWYQQILGQGPKLLIQFQNNGVVDDSQLPKDRFSAERLKGVDSTLKIQPAKLEDSAVYLCASSLYPSGHEQFFGPGTRLTVL.

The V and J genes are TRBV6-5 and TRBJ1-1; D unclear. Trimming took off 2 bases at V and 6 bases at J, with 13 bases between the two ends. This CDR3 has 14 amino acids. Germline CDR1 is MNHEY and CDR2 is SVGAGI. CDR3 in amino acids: CASSYLASGAEAFF. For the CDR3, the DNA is TGTGCCAGCAGTTACCTGGCGAGTGGCGCTGAAGCTTTCTTT.

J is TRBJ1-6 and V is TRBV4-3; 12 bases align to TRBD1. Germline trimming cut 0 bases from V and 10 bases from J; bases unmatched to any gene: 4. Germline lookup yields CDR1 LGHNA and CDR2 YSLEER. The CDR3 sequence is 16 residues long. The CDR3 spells CASSQEGDRGQSPLHF. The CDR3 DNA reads TGCGCCAGCAGCCAAGAGGGGGACAGGGGGCAATCACCCCTCCACTTT.

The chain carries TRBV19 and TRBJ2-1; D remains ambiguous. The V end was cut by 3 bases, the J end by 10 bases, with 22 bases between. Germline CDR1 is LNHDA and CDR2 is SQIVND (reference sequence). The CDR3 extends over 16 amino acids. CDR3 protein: CASSIAAGAFKGEQFF. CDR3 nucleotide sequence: TGTGCCAGTAGTATTGCGGCCGGAGCGTTTAAGGGCGAGCAGTTCTTC. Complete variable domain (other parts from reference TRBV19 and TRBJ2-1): DGGITQSPKYLFRKEGQNVTLSCEQNLNHDAMYWYRQDPGQGLRLIYYSQIVNDFQKGDIAEGYSVSREKKESFPLTVTSAQKNPTAFYLCASSIAAGAFKGEQFFGPGTRLTVL.

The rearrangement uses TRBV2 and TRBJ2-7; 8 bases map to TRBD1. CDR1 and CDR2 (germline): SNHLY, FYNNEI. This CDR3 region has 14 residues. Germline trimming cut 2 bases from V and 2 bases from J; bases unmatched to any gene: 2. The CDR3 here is CASSERTGTYEQYF. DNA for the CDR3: TGTGCCAGCAGTGAAAGGACAGGGACCTACGAGCAGTACTTC. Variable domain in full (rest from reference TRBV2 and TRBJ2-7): EPEVTQTPSHQVTQMGQEVILRCVPISNHLYFYWYRQILGQKVEFLVSFYNNEISEKSEIFDDQFSVERPDGSNFTLKIRSTKLEDSAMYFCASSERTGTYEQYFGPGTRLTVT.

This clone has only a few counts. As DNA, the CDR3 is TGTGCCAGCAGCCAAGGGGGGGCGGACCACACTGAAGCTTTCTTT. Amino acid sequence: CASSQGGADHTEAFF. The rearrangement links TRBV4-2 to TRBJ1-1; D may be TRBD1 (6 bases). There are 15 residues in the CDR3. V was cut by 1 base and J by 3 bases, with 12 bases left in between. Germline-derived CDR1 and CDR2 are LGHNA and YNFKEQ.

The CDR3 loop reads CASSPTGYNSPLHF. The CDR3 nucleotides read TGCGCCAGCAGCCCGACAGGGTATAATTCACCCCTCCACTTT. The rearrangement uses TRBV4-3 and TRBJ1-6, with 7 bases matching TRBD1. The CDR3 length is 14 residues. After removal of 4 bases from V and 4 bases from J, the junction contained 1 base not matched to a gene. CDR1 is LGHNA, CDR2 YSLEER, per germline.

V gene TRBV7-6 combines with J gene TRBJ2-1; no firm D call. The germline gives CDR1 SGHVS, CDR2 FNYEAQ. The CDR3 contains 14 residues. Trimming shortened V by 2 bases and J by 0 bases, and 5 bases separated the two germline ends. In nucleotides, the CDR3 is TGTGCCAGCAGCTTAAGGGACTCCTACAATGAGCAGTTCTTC. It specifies CASSLRDSYNEQFF. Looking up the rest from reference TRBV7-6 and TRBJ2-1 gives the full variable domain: GAGVSQSPRYKVTKRGQDVALRCDPISGHVSLYWYRQALGQGPEFLTYFNYEAQQDKSGLPNDRFSAERPEGSISTLTIQRTEQRDSAMYRCASSLRDSYNEQFFGPGTRLTVL.

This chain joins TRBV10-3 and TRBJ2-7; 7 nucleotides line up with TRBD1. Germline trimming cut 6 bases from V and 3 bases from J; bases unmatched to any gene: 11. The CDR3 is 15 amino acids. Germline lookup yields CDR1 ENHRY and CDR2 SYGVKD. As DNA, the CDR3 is TGTGCCATCAGCGCTCGGGACAGAGAGAGCTACGAGCAGTACTTC. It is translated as CAISARDRESYEQYF.

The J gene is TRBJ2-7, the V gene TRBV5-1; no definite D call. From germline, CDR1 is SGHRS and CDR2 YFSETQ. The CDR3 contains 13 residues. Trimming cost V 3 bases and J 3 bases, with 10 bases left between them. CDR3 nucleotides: TGCGCCAGCAGCTCCTCTCGGAGCTACGAGCAGTACTTC. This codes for CASSSSRSYEQYF.

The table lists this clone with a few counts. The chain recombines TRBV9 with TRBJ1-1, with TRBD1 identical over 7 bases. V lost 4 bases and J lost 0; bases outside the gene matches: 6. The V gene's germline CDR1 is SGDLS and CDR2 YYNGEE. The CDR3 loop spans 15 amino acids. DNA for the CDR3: TGTGCCAGCAGCCCGCGGGACAGCTTGAACACTGAAGCTTTCTTT. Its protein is CASSPRDSLNTEAFF.

The DNA for the CDR3 is TGCGCCAGCAGCTTGGGGCAGAAAGAGACCCAGTACTTC. It translates to CASSLGQKETQYF. This chain connects TRBV5-1 to TRBJ2-5; D unresolved. Trimming left V 0 bases short and J 3 bases short, with 6 bases between. This CDR3 has 13 residues. Germline CDR1 and CDR2: SGHRS and YFSETQ. Together with reference TRBV5-1 and TRBJ2-5, the CDR3 gives the full variable domain: KAGVTQTPRYLIKTRGQQVTLSCSPISGHRSVSWYQQTPGQGLQFLFEYFSETQRNKGNFPGRFSGRQFSNSRSEMNVSTLELGDSALYLCASSLGQKETQYFGPGTRLLVL.

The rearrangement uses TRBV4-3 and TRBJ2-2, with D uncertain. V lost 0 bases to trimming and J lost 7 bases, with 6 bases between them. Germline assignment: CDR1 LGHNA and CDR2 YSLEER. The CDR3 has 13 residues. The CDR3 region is CASSQEVGGELFF. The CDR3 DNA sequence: TGCGCCAGCAGCCAAGAGGTTGGCGGGGAGCTGTTTTTT.

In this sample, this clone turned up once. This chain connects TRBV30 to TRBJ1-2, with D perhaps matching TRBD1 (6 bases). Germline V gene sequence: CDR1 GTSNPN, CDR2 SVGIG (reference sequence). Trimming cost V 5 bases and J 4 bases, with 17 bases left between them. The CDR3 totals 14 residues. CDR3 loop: CAWGRGGRGYGYTF. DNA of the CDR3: TGTGCCTGGGGGCGCGGGGGGCGCGGCTATGGCTACACCTTC.

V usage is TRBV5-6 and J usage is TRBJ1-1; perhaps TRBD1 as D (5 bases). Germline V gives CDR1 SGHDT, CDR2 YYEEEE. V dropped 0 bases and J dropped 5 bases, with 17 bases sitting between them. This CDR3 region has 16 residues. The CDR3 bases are TGTGCCAGCAGCTTGGAATCGTTTTGGGGGGGTACTGAAGCTTTCTTT. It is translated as CASSLESFWGGTEAFF.

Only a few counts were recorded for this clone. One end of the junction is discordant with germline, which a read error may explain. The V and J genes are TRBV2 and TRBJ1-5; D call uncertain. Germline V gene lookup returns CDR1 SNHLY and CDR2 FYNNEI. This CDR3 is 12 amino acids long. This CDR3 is CASSVEGLGQDF. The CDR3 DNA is TGTGCCAGCAGTGTCGAAGGACTTGGCCAGGATTTT.

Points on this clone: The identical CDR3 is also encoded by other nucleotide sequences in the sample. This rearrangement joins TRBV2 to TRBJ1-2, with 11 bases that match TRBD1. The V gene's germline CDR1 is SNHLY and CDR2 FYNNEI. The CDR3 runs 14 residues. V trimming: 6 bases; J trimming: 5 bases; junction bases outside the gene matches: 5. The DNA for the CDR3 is TGTGCCAGCAGCGCGGACAGGGGGCTATATGGCTACACCTTC. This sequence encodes CASSADRGLYGYTF.

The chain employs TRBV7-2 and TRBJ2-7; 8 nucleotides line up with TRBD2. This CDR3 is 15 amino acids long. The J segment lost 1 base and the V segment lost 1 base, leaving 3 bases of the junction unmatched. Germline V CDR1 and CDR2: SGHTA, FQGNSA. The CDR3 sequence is CASSLGGGLSYEQYF. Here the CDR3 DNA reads TGTGCCAGCAGCTTAGGCGGGGGGCTGTCCTACGAGCAGTACTTC.

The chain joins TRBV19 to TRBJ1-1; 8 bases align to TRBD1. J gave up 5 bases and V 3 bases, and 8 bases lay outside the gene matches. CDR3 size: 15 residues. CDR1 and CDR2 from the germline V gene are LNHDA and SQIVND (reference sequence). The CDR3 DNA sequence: TGTGCCAGTAGTATGCATCAGGGGGCTTGGACTGAAGCTTTCTTT. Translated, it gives CASSMHQGAWTEAFF.

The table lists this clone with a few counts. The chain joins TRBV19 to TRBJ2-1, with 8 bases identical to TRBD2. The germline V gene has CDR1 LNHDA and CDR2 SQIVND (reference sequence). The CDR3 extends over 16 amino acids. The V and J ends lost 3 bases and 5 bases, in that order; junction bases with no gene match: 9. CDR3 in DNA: TGTGCCAGTAGTATCGGAATAGCGGGGCGCCACAATGAGCAGTTCTTC. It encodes CASSIGIAGRHNEQFF. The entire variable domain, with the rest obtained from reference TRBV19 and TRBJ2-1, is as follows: DGGITQSPKYLFRKEGQNVTLSCEQNLNHDAMYWYRQDPGQGLRLIYYSQIVNDFQKGDIAEGYSVSREKKESFPLTVTSAQKNPTAFYLCASSIGIAGRHNEQFFGPGTRLTVL.

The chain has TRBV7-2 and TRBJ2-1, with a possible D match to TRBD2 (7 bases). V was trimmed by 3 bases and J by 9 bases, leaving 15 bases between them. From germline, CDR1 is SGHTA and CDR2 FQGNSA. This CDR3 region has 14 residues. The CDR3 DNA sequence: TGTGCCAGCAGCTTTGGCGGGGGCTATCGTGAGCAGTTCTTC. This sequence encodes CASSFGGGYREQFF.

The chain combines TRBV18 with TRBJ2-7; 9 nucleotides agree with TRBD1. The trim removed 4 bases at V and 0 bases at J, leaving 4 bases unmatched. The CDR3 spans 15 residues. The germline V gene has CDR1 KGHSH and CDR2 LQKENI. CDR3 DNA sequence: TGTGCCAGCTCACACACGACAGGGGGCTCCTACGAGCAGTACTTC. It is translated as CASSHTTGGSYEQYF.

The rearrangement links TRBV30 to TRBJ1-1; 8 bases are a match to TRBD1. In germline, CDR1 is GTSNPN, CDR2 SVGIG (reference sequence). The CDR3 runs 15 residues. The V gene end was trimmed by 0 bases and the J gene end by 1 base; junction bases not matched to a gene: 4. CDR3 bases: TGTGCCTGGAGTGTCGGACAGGGATGGAACACTGAAGCTTTCTTT. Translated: CAWSVGQGWNTEAFF.

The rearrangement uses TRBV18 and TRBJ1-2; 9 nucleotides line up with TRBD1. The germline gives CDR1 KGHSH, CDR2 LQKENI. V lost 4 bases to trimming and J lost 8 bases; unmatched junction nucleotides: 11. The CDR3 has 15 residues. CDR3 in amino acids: CASSRKGTGFDGYTF. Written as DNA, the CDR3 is TGTGCCAGCTCACGTAAAGGGACAGGGTTTGACGGCTACACCTTC.

The chain's CDR3 is CASRRGQDMNTEAFF. CDR3 bases: TGTGCCAGCAGAAGGGGACAGGACATGAACACTGAAGCTTTCTTT. V gene TRBV6-1 combines with J gene TRBJ1-1; 8 nucleotides match TRBD1. The CDR3 spans 15 residues. Per the germline V gene, CDR1 is MNHNS and CDR2 is SASEGT. V lost 6 bases and J lost 0; bases outside the gene matches: 6.

CDR3 sequence reads: CASSLNTYYGYTF. The CDR3 DNA is TGTGCCAGCAGCTTAAACACATACTATGGCTACACCTTC. V and J are TRBV11-1 and TRBJ1-2; D not resolved. The length of the CDR3 is 13 residues. Germline loops: CDR1 SGHAT, CDR2 FQDESV (reference sequence). The V gene lost 2 bases and the J gene lost 3 bases, with 7 bases spanning the gap. Full variable domain (outside the CDR3, taken from reference TRBV11-1 and TRBJ1-2): EAEVAQSPRYKITEKSQAVAFWCDPISGHATLYWYRQILGQGPELLVQFQDESVVDDSQLPKDRFSAERLKGVDSTLKIQPAELGDSAMYLCASSLNTYYGYTFGSGTRLTVV.

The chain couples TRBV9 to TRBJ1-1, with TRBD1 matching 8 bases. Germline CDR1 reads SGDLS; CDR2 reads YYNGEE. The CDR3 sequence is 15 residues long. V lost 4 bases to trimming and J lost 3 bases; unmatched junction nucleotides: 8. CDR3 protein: CASSRTGQGDTEAFF. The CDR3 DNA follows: TGTGCCAGCAGCCGTACCGGACAGGGTGACACTGAAGCTTTCTTT.

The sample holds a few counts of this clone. The CDR3 is CASSRGDGGQPQHF. CDR3 sequence (DNA): TGTGCCAGCAGCCGTGGGGACGGAGGGCAGCCCCAGCATTTT. J is TRBJ1-5 and V is TRBV7-9; D may be TRBD1 (5 bases). CDR1 is SEHNR and CDR2 is FQNEAQ in the germline V gene (reference sequence). Trimming stripped 5 bases from V and 7 bases from J, with 15 bases between. The length of the CDR3 is 14 residues.

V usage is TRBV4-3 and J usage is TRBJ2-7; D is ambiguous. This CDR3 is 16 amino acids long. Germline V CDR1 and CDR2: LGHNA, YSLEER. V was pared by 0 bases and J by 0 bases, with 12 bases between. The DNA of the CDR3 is TGCGCCAGCAGCCAAGATGAAGGTACCCGCTCCTACGAGCAGTACTTC. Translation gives CASSQDEGTRSYEQYF.